This T cell receptor beta chain was sequenced during a study of a mutant IDH1 vaccine in newly diagnosed glioma (dated by TCRdb to the early 2020s). About the study as a whole: The roughly 32 treated patients were roughly 62% male and roughly 40% female, with a mean age of approximately 38 years. Peripheral blood samples were drawn at six visits, namely V03 (baseline), V05, V07, V10, V12 and V13. Longitudinal TCRB deep sequencing was done for fewer than 30 treated patients, wherever samples were available for exploratory analyses. Before enrollment, most patients had been given radiochemotherapy with temozolomide as standard therapy, while the rest had received either radiotherapy alone or temozolomide alone.

The library was obtained by the immunoSEQ multiplex PCR assay. Following the manufacturer's protocol, the hsTCRB Kit was used to amplify rearranged TCR beta chain sequences. Sequencing of TCRB libraries was carried out on an Illumina MiSeq. The paper's processing steps were these. The kit vendor's proprietary platform handled demultiplexing, trimming and gene mapping. TCRdb took this table from immuneACCESS and kept in-frame rearrangements with V and J called. Such tables lack part of the clones; where checked against another copy, unresolved V genes explain under half of the gap, and the rest is unexplained. V and J calls and clone size are given by that table; D and trimming were obtained from the DNA. Across this sample there are 80,000 to 100,000 clones, with about four fifths seen only once. The top ten clones comprise around 7% of the sample. The CDR3, cysteine through phenylalanine, is 15 amino acids long. Solely the CDR3 DNA is kept, with 45 bases framed from the first base. Based on the germline V gene, the CDR1 and CDR2 sequences are LGHNT and FRNRAP. V loses 7 bases, J loses 0 bases, and the germline ends lie 15 bases apart.

Turning to this clone: Its antigen remains undetermined. No base qualities exist here, and no much larger clone lies one base off it.

This specimen's time point label, interpreted: baseline, week 1 (first vaccination visit). In the paper's terms, the treatment or condition label means: pre-vaccination baseline after standard-of-care therapy. All donors had newly diagnosed IDH1-mutant astrocytomas of WHO grade 3 or 4 that showed loss of nuclear ATRX. The samples were drawn from NOA16, a multicentre, single-arm, open-label phase I trial in Germany that tested a mutant IDH1 peptide vaccine in humans for the first time. For immunogenicity testing, the blood drawn at visit V03 was used as the baseline sample. The DNeasy Blood and Tissue Kit was used to extract genomic DNA from EDTA blood for TCRB sequencing. Broad study findings and their caveats: The authors stated that sample limitations prevented analyses of patient blood samples from being reproduced. PBMC samples for TCRB deep sequencing were selected based on availability. No apparent relationship was observed between pseudoprogression and alterations in the top peripheral T cell clonotypes detected by TCRB sequencing. Immune responses induced by the vaccine were seen in approximately 93% of patients across multiple MHC alleles.

The sequence joins TRBV12-5 to TRBJ2-5; the D element might be TRBD1 or TRBD2, as each aligns at 5 bases. The TCR sequence derives from a man between 35 and 55 years old with glioma. Source: PBMCs, taken from a glioma patient treated with radiotherapy, temozolomide or both. The nucleotide sequence reads TGTGCTAGTGCCAAGGGGACGGATCACCAAGAGACCCAGTACTTC. This encodes CASAKGTDHQETQYF.